Sequencing of this TCR beta chain was carried out in a study of cytomegalovirus exposure and HLA in healthy donors. The study's findings and limits: Indistinguishable V segments such as TRBV6-2 and TRBV6-3 were excluded. Common viral pathogens seemed, in a later analysis, to connect with several of the most significant clusters. The authors listed 164 TCR beta chains as cytomegalovirus-associated.

The V end was cut by 2 bases, the J end by 2 bases, with 7 bases between. Germline-derived CDR1 and CDR2 are SGHTA and FQGNSA. The CDR3 has 14 amino acids. The PCR ran on 60 Vbeta and 13 Jbeta primers. In the authors' methods: Later analysis identified around 85 million unique TCR beta chains, about 10 million shared. Sequenced by immunoSEQ multiplex PCR; TCRdb stores in-frame clones only, minus some. V and J calls and clone size are given by that table; D and trimming were obtained from the DNA. The data hold under 200,000 clones, with 68% observed a single time. As concerns this clone: Its specificity is not known.

The sequence was collected from a man aged 50-60 years in good health and CMV-seronegative. The chain carries TRBV7-2 and TRBJ1-5; D uncertain. Material: PBMCs. DNA of the CDR3: TGTGCCAGCAGCTTAAACGGTGGCAATCAGCCCCAGCATTTT. Its translation: CASSLNGGNQPQHF. The whole variable domain, remainder taken from reference TRBV7-2 and TRBJ1-5, is GAGVSQSPSNKVTEKGKDVELRCDPISGHTALYWYRQSLGQGLEFLIYFQGNSAPDKSGLPSDRFSAERTGGSVSTLTIQRTQQEDSAVYLCASSLNGGNQPQHFGDGTRLSIL.